Here is one T cell receptor (beta chain) with its context. V was shortened by 5 bases and J by 8 bases, with 12 bases between the two germline ends. CDR3 length: 12 amino acids. Germline CDR1 reads SGHAT; CDR2 reads FQDESV (reference sequence). Specified treatment: preoperative locoregional IRX-2 cytokine immunotherapy. These data are taken from a study of preoperative IRX-2 immunotherapy in early breast cancer. Generated by immunoSEQ multiplex PCR, the TCRdb table keeps only in-frame clones and is missing some. The sample holds around 57,000 clones; approximately 93% are singletons and the top ten take approximately 1.8%.

This specimen was collected from a patient treated with IRX-2 immunotherapy. This chain links TRBV11-1 with TRBJ1-2; D is possibly TRBD1 (5 bases). The TCR comes from a human donor with breast cancer. The CDR3 protein is CASSRDPSGYTF. The CDR3 DNA is TGTGCCAGCAGCCGGGACCCCTCCGGCTACACCTTC. Variable domain in full (rest from reference TRBV11-1 and TRBJ1-2): EAEVAQSPRYKITEKSQAVAFWCDPISGHATLYWYRQILGQGPELLVQFQDESVVDDSQLPKDRFSAERLKGVDSTLKIQPAELGDSAMYLCASSRDPSGYTFGSGTRLTVV.